This note documents a single TCR beta chain sequence. Its specificity is unknown. TCRdb fed the reads into MiXCR, producing one record per CDR3 protein. The repertoire holds 640,000 or so distinct CDR3 sequences, with around a third as singletons. This entry belongs to a study of T cell repertoires in cytomegalovirus infection. Study-wide context: Alongside well-studied HLA-B-restricted CMV epitopes, recently identified HLA-C-restricted CMV epitopes were also used. A matching HLA type, together with CMV infection, was signaled by public TCR beta signatures.

Study results and limitations: HLA-C-restricted, CMV-specific TCR beta clonotypes were dominant ex vivo. Cumulative frequency of public TCR beta families picked out carriers of CMV plus the relevant HLA.

The CDR3 contains 14 residues. V was shortened by 4 bases and J by 1 base, with 8 bases between the two germline ends. Germline V gives CDR1 MNHNY, CDR2 SVGAGI (reference sequence). The material was cultured PBMCs, obtained from culture after CMV antigen stimulation. The chain employs TRBV6-6 and TRBJ2-1; D not resolved. This TCR came from a human donor in good health (CMV status not recorded). Some clones in this sample may be carry-over from other donors' samples. The CDR3 coding sequence is TGTGCCAGCAGTTCTCAGATGTCCTACAATGAGCAGTTCTTC. Translating it yields CASSSQMSYNEQFF.